This TCR beta chain was captured in a study of blood T cell repertoires in COVID-19. The repertoire was sequenced with immunoSEQ multiplex PCR; TCRdb's copy has only in-frame clones and lacks some. Among around 160,000 clones listed, about 86% were seen once. Per the germline V gene, CDR1 is LNHDA and CDR2 is SQIVND (reference sequence). CDR3 size: 19 residues. V was trimmed by 11 bases and J by 0 bases, leaving 29 bases between them. Sequenced: peripheral blood. The clonotype was recovered from a man between 60 and 75 years old with acute or convalescent COVID-19. This chain joins TRBV19 and TRBJ1-3; maybe TRBD1 (6 bases). CDR3 in amino acids: CACPSFDRKRPLSGNTIYF. DNA for the CDR3: TGTGCCTGCCCCTCATTCGACAGGAAACGGCCGCTCTCTGGAAACACCATATATTTT.